This record covers a single TCR beta chain. The CDR3 length is 13 residues. Trimming pared 3 bases from V and 1 base from J, leaving 4 bases between. Germline CDR1 is SGDLS and CDR2 is YYNGEE. Original processing notes: Amplification with reference gene primers provided the estimates of nucleated cell counts. Libraries were prepared by immunoSEQ multiplex PCR; TCRdb keeps only in-frame clonotypes and omits some of them. The D gene and trimming were derived from the DNA, and the V and J assignments and clone size from that table. The table lists about 68,000 clones, approximately 85% of them singletons, with around 23% in the top ten. This entry is derived from a study of blood T cell repertoires in COVID-19. Study-wide background: Nucleic acid was either cDNA or gDNA, and it came from T cells, B-cell-depleted T cells, or PBMCs.

Sequenced material: peripheral blood. The source is a man aged 45-60 years with acute or convalescent COVID-19. This chain joins TRBV9 and TRBJ2-2; D is uncertain. DNA for the CDR3: TGTGCCAGCAGCGATAAGAACACCGGGGAGCTGTTTTTT. It translates to CASSDKNTGELFF.